These 30 T cell receptor beta chains were all obtained from the same sample, sequenced in a study of blood T cells in healthy people across ages. Sample-barcoded 5' priming and a J-beta primer mix drove a second PCR of 7 to 11 cycles. One entry per CDR3 protein results from TCRdb running MiXCR on the 5' RACE reads. Of 1.5 million to 2 million distinct CDR3 sequences in the sample, less than 50% were seen once. The specimen sequenced was blood. The receptors stem from a woman aged 40 to 50 in good health.

V gene TRBV10-3 combines with J gene TRBJ2-1; D might be TRBD2 (6 bases). Germline lookup yields CDR1 ENHRY and CDR2 SYGVKD. The CDR3 is 12 residues long. Trimming left V 2 bases short and J 10 bases short, with 9 bases between. Here the CDR3 reads CAISERGREQFF. The CDR3 nucleotides are TGTGCCATCAGTGAGCGGGGGAGGGAGCAGTTCTTC.

The CDR3 reads CASSQATGSRNTIYF. In DNA, the CDR3 is TGTGCCAGCAGCCAAGCGACAGGGTCTAGAAACACCATATATTTT. The chain combines TRBV4-2 with TRBJ1-3; 7 nucleotides align to TRBD1. Trimming removed 1 base from V and 5 bases from J; junction bases left unmatched: 5. The germline V gene has CDR1 LGHNA and CDR2 YNFKEQ. The CDR3 extends over 15 amino acids.

This chain connects TRBV10-3 to TRBJ2-5; TRBD1 agrees at 9 bases. Gene TRBJ2-7 matches the end of the DNA better, so the J call may be wrong. Germline CDR1 and CDR2: ENHRY and SYGVKD. The length of the CDR3 is 12 residues. CDR3 sequence: CAIRKTGGEQYF. The DNA of the CDR3 is TGTGCCATCAGGAAGACAGGGGGCGAGCAGTACTTC.

CDR3 sequence: CSARDGTGGKLFF. The DNA of the CDR3 is TGCAGTGCTAGAGATGGGACGGGGGGGAAACTGTTTTTT. This rearrangement joins TRBV20-1 to TRBJ1-4, with D perhaps matching TRBD1 (5 bases). Trimming took 0 bases from V and 11 from J, leaving 13 bases between them. The CDR3 spans 13 residues. The germline CDR1 and CDR2 sequences are DFQATT and SNEGSKA (reference sequence).

This clonotype was found a few times. The genes are TRBV7-2 and TRBJ1-2; maybe TRBD1 (5 bases). Trimming cost V 1 base and J 3 bases, with 9 bases left between them. CDR1 is SGHTA, CDR2 FQGNSA, per germline. There are 14 residues in the CDR3. In DNA form, the CDR3 reads TGTGCCAGCAGCTTAGATTTCAGGGACTATGGCTACACCTTC. Protein sequence: CASSLDFRDYGYTF. The complete variable domain, with remaining parts taken from reference TRBV7-2 and TRBJ1-2, reads GAGVSQSPSNKVTEKGKDVELRCDPISGHTALYWYRQSLGQGLEFLIYFQGNSAPDKSGLPSDRFSAERTGGSVSTLTIQRTQQEDSAVYLCASSLDFRDYGYTFGSGTRLTVV.

The DNA of the CDR3 is TGCGCCAGCAGCAACACAGGAACTAATGAAAAACTGTTTTTT. Residues: CASSNTGTNEKLFF. V and J are TRBV4-3 and TRBJ1-4; D possibly corresponds to TRBD1 (5 bases). The CDR3 totals 14 residues. V lost 5 bases to trimming and J lost 1 base, with 8 bases between them. Per germline, CDR1 LGHNA and CDR2 YSLEER.

The rearrangement links TRBV20-1 to TRBJ1-2; tentatively, D is TRBD1 (6 bases). The germline CDR1 and CDR2 sequences are DFQATT and SNEGSKA (reference sequence). V was clipped by 6 bases and J by 6 bases, with 17 bases between them. This CDR3 contains 13 residues. The DNA of the CDR3 is TGCAGTGCCACCTGGGGGGGGCTCAATGGCTACACCTTC. Translation gives CSATWGGLNGYTF.

The chain joins TRBV7-2 to TRBJ2-5; TRBD1 matches 9 bases. Germline trimming cut 3 bases from V and 5 bases from J; bases unmatched to any gene: 10. Germline CDR1 SGHTA, CDR2 FQGNSA. This CDR3 region has 16 residues. CDR3 sequence (DNA): TGTGCCAGCAGCTTTGGACAGGGGTCCTCCGGGGAGACCCAGTACTTC. The encoded protein is CASSFGQGSSGETQYF.

V gene TRBV20-1 combines with J gene TRBJ2-7; 7 bases match TRBD2. J was trimmed by 4 bases and V by 6 bases; bases with no gene match: 12. Germline V gives CDR1 DFQATT, CDR2 SNEGSKA (reference sequence). The CDR3 is 14 amino acids. This CDR3 reads CSASAQGGRYEQYF. CDR3 sequence (DNA): TGCAGTGCATCCGCCCAGGGAGGGAGATACGAGCAGTACTTC.

The CDR3 DNA follows: TGTGCCAGCAGCTTCCGCGCCGCTAATACGCAGTATTTT. It yields the protein CASSFRAANTQYF. The chain carries TRBV11-3 and TRBJ2-3; D gene unclear. The CDR3 has 13 residues. Germline V gene lookup returns CDR1 SGHNT and CDR2 YENEEA. V lost 3 bases and J 7 bases, leaving 11 bases between the germline ends.

The chain recombines TRBV6-1 with TRBJ2-1; 9 bases map to TRBD2. The CDR3 totals 16 residues. The trim removed 0 bases at V and 3 bases at J, leaving 3 bases unmatched. Looked up from germline, CDR1 is MNHNS and CDR2 is SASEGT. The CDR3 reads CASSEAAGGYYNEQFF. The DNA of the CDR3 is TGTGCCAGCAGTGAAGCGGCGGGGGGGTACTACAATGAGCAGTTCTTC.

The chain employs TRBV4-3 and TRBJ1-2, with 8 bases lining up with TRBD1. The V gene end was trimmed by 0 bases and the J gene end by 4 bases; junction bases not matched to a gene: 7. CDR3 length: 16 residues. Germline CDR1 and CDR2: LGHNA and YSLEER. The CDR3 loop reads CASSQEAAGGSYGYTF. CDR3 nucleotides: TGCGCCAGCAGCCAAGAAGCGGCAGGGGGCTCCTATGGCTACACCTTC.

This clonotype was recorded only once. V and J are TRBV27 and TRBJ2-3, with D perhaps given as TRBD1 or TRBD2 (5 bases each). Trimming took 3 bases from V and 2 from J, leaving 12 bases between them. CDR1 MNHEY and CDR2 SMNVEV come from the germline V gene (reference sequence). The length of the CDR3 is 15 residues. The CDR3 is CASSFVGRLTDTQYF. The CDR3 nucleotides read TGTGCCAGCAGTTTCGTGGGACGGCTCACAGATACGCAGTATTTT.

V gene TRBV25-1 combines with J gene TRBJ2-1; D is uncertain. Trimming took off 4 bases at V and 4 bases at J, with 8 bases between the two ends. This CDR3 contains 13 residues. Germline loops: CDR1 MGHDK, CDR2 SYGVNS. The CDR3 coding sequence is TGTGCCAGCAGTGCCGTCCCGTACAATGAGCAGTTCTTC. It specifies CASSAVPYNEQFF. The full variable domain, with the rest looked up from reference TRBV25-1 and TRBJ2-1, is EADIYQTPRYLVIGTGKKITLECSQTMGHDKMYWYQQDPGMELHLIHYSYGVNSTEKGDLSSESTVSRIRTEHFPLTLESARPSHTSQYLCASSAVPYNEQFFGPGTRLTVL.

The chain uses TRBV7-2 and TRBJ1-6; D is ambiguous. Trimming removed 1 base at V and 7 bases at J, with 8 bases between. Per germline, CDR1 SGHTA and CDR2 FQGNSA. CDR3 length: 14 amino acids. As DNA, the CDR3 is TGTGCCAGCAGCTTAGGGGAGGTCAATTCACCCCTCCACTTT. Protein: CASSLGEVNSPLHF.

This clonotype was counted between two and nine times. The chain is built from TRBV6-4 and TRBJ2-1; D ambiguous. Germline V gene sequence: CDR1 MRHNA, CDR2 SNTAGT. V dropped 4 bases and J dropped 0 bases, with 7 bases sitting between them. This CDR3 has 14 residues. The CDR3 nucleotides read TGTGCCAGCAGTGTGGAGTTCTCCTACAATGAGCAGTTCTTC. This codes for CASSVEFSYNEQFF.

The V gene is TRBV20-1, the J gene TRBJ2-1; D may match TRBD1 or TRBD2 (7 bases each). The CDR3 has 15 residues. Germline-derived CDR1 and CDR2 are DFQATT and SNEGSKA (reference sequence). With 5 bases removed from V and 3 bases from J, the gap between germline ends came to 17 bases. The CDR3 spells CSAQGEGGLYNEQFF. CDR3 nucleotide sequence: TGCAGTGCTCAGGGGGAGGGGGGCCTCTACAATGAGCAGTTCTTC.

V usage is TRBV7-3 and J usage is TRBJ2-5, with D maybe TRBD2 (6 bases). The CDR3 totals 14 residues. Looked up from germline, CDR1 is SGHTA and CDR2 is FQGTGA. Trimming took off 5 bases at V and 4 bases at J, with 14 bases between the two ends. The CDR3 DNA sequence: TGTGCCAGCAGCCGTAGCGGTAGGGGAGAGACCCAGTACTTC. Residues: CASSRSGRGETQYF.

CDR3 amino acids: CASSKGQGLVANYGYTF. CDR3 sequence (DNA): TGTGCCAGCAGTAAAGGACAGGGTCTTGTAGCTAACTATGGCTACACCTTC. This sequence joins TRBV28 and TRBJ1-2; TRBD1 matches at 8 bases. CDR1 is MDHEN, CDR2 SYDVKM, per germline. The CDR3 runs to 17 residues. V lost 5 bases and J lost 0; bases outside the gene matches: 11.

The rearrangement links TRBV6-5 to TRBJ2-1; either TRBD1 or TRBD2 may fit D (5 bases each). Looked up from germline, CDR1 is MNHEY and CDR2 is SVGAGI. V lost 4 bases and J 4 bases, leaving 17 bases between the germline ends. This CDR3 has 16 residues. The CDR3 loop reads CASSFPGRRGYNEQFF. CDR3 nucleotide sequence: TGTGCCAGCAGTTTTCCGGGACGTCGGGGATACAATGAGCAGTTCTTC.

Only one count was recorded for this clonotype. The chain couples TRBV10-2 to TRBJ1-1; D gene unclear. Trimming took 3 bases from V and 3 from J, leaving 5 bases between them. The CDR3 totals 12 residues. Germline values: CDR1 WSHSY, CDR2 SAAADI. The CDR3 sequence: CASSDGDTEAFF. CDR3 DNA sequence: TGCGCCAGCAGTGATGGGGACACTGAAGCTTTCTTT.

The rearrangement uses TRBV4-2 and TRBJ2-1, with 10 bases matching TRBD2. Germline-derived CDR1 and CDR2 are LGHNA and YNFKEQ. The CDR3 totals 17 residues. V shed 4 bases, J shed 5 bases, and the junction held 11 bases outside the gene matches. CDR3 in amino acids: CASSLDDGLAANNEQFF. DNA of the CDR3: TGTGCCAGCAGCCTGGATGACGGACTAGCGGCGAACAATGAGCAGTTCTTC.

This clonotype was seen more than once but under ten times. J is TRBJ2-1 and V is TRBV7-2; possible D gene TRBD2, 6 bases. This CDR3 has 17 amino acids. Germline assignment: CDR1 SGHTA and CDR2 FQGNSA. Trimming left V 4 bases short and J 1 base short, with 17 bases between. The CDR3 is CASSWRVGGTSYNEQFF. The CDR3 DNA reads as TGTGCCAGCAGCTGGCGGGTCGGGGGAACTTCCTACAATGAGCAGTTCTTC.

CDR3 loop: CASSQERFQETQYF. DNA for the CDR3: TGTGCCAGCAGCCAAGAGCGCTTCCAAGAGACCCAGTACTTC. The chain employs TRBV3-1 and TRBJ2-5; D gene unclear. The germline V gene encodes CDR1 LGHDT and CDR2 YNNKEL (reference sequence). Trimming pared 0 bases from V and 1 base from J, leaving 6 bases between. This CDR3 region has 14 residues.

The chain is built from TRBV6-6 and TRBJ2-7; 7 bases match TRBD1. The CDR3 runs 15 residues. V dropped 2 bases and J dropped 4; count of bases not matched to a gene: 8. Germline V gene data show CDR1 as MNHNY and CDR2 as SVGAGI (reference sequence). The CDR3 reads CASSYLLGTVYEQYF. For the CDR3, the DNA is TGTGCCAGCAGTTACCTCCTCGGGACAGTTTACGAGCAGTACTTC.

The chain employs TRBV6-2 or TRBV6-3 and TRBJ2-3, with D maybe TRBD1 (5 bases). The CDR3 is 15 residues long. CDR1 MNHEY and CDR2 SVGEGT come from the germline V gene. Trimming removed 7 bases from V and 5 bases from J, with 19 bases in between. CDR3 in DNA: TGTGCCAGCACCCCTGGCGAGTCAAGGGGAGATACGCAGTATTTT. Its protein product is CASTPGESRGDTQYF.

V is TRBV27 and J is TRBJ1-3, with unresolved D. The CDR3 has 16 residues. CDR1 is MNHEY and CDR2 is SMNVEV in the germline V gene (reference sequence). The V gene lost 5 bases and the J gene lost 4 bases, with 18 bases spanning the gap. Written as DNA, the CDR3 is TGTGCCAGCAGTCCCACGCGAAGGCAATCCGGAAACACCATATATTTT. Translating gives CASSPTRRQSGNTIYF.

The chain couples TRBV4-1 to TRBJ1-4; D gene uncertain. The CDR3 length is 16 residues. Germline V CDR1 and CDR2: MGHRA, YSYEKL. Trimming stripped 0 bases from V and 7 bases from J, with 15 bases between. The CDR3 coding sequence is TGCGCCAGCAGCCAAGATGGCCAGAGCAAAGGTGAAAAACTGTTTTTT. Its translation is CASSQDGQSKGEKLFF.

This clonotype was counted a few times. The DNA of the CDR3 is TGTGCCAGCAGTTTATCGGGACAGGGCGAGTTCTTC. It translates to CASSLSGQGEFF. This chain joins TRBV27 and TRBJ2-1, with 9 positions matching TRBD1. Germline V gives CDR1 MNHEY, CDR2 SMNVEV (reference sequence). Germline trimming cut 0 bases from V and 14 bases from J; bases unmatched to any gene: 2. The CDR3 contains 12 residues.

The V and J genes are TRBV12-3 or TRBV12-4 and TRBJ2-5; either TRBD1 or TRBD2 may fit D (5 bases each). The CDR3 consists of 15 residues. With 1 base removed from V and 4 bases from J, the gap between germline ends came to 13 bases. Written as DNA, the CDR3 is TGTGCCAGCAGTTTAGTGGGGGACGTCCCAGAGACCCAGTACTTC. It codes for CASSLVGDVPETQYF.